The clone carrying this T cell receptor (beta chain) was counted ten times or more. The antigen remains unidentified. This sample is part of a study of T cells in Graves' hyperthyroidism and ophthalmopathy. Study observations and caveats: Ophthalmopathy could be told apart from stable hyperthyroidism with a 13 V-J model. Appearing also in blood were most of the thyroid clonotypes expanded above 0.001.

Uncontrolled infection, other autoimmune disease, pregnancy or lactation excluded patients. PBMCs were derived from 10 ml fresh peripheral blood. TCR beta CDR3 region amplification was performed from RNA transcripts. The TCR CDR3 first-round RT-PCR relied on the HTBI primer set. MiXCR was run by TCRdb on the multiplex PCR reads, yielding one entry per CDR3 protein. The data show more than 500,000 distinct CDR3 sequences, approximately 14% seen once. Germline V CDR1 and CDR2: LGHNT, FRNRAP. Between the trimmed V and J ends, which lost 7 bases and 1 base, there was a span of 22 bases. The CDR3 consists of 17 residues.

Sequencing input: blood. The origin of this receptor is a woman in her forties with Graves' ophthalmopathy. V gene TRBV12-5 combines with J gene TRBJ1-2, with D perhaps TRBD1 (5 bases). CDR3 nucleotides: TGTGCTAGTGCCCCACCGGCGGACATAGTGATTAACTATGGCTACACCTTC. Amino acid sequence: CASAPPADIVINYGYTF.